This T cell receptor beta chain was retrieved from a study of identical twins' blood T cells. Trimming pared 4 bases from V and 13 bases from J, leaving 11 bases between. The germline gives CDR1 MNHEY, CDR2 SMNVEV (reference sequence). The CDR3 length is 11 residues. TCRdb itself ran the 5' RACE reads through MiXCR, one entry per CDR3 protein. The sample contains 300,000 to 400,000 distinct CDR3 sequences, about 28% of which appear only once. What was sequenced was PBMCs. The genes are TRBV27 and TRBJ2-1; D tentatively reads TRBD1 or TRBD2 (5 bases each). This TCR was sampled from a woman aged 18 to 55 in good health. In DNA, the CDR3 is TGTGCCAGCAGTTCCTCCGGGACCCAGTTCTTC. Translating it yields CASSSSGTQFF.